Included here is one TCR beta chain sequence, with context. TCRdb passed the 5' RACE reads through MiXCR, listing each CDR3 protein once. Of 200,000 to 250,000 distinct CDR3 sequences listed, 6% to 9% are singletons. The data stem from a study of identical twins. CDR1 is SNHLY, CDR2 FYNNEI, per germline. V was pared by 6 bases and J by 3 bases, with 9 bases of the junction left unmatched. The CDR3 spans 15 residues. This sample was shared with a second study, whose subject was yellow fever vaccine responses in identical twins.

The clonotype comes from a woman aged 18-29 years in good health. The sample consisted of memory (CD45RO+) T cells sorted from blood. This chain links TRBV2 with TRBJ2-7, with 9 positions matching TRBD1. The CDR3 loop reads CASSETGQGLYEQYF. The CDR3, as DNA: TGTGCCAGCAGCGAGACGGGACAGGGTCTCTACGAGCAGTACTTC.